These 25 T cell receptor beta chains originate from one sample sequenced in a study of blood T cell repertoires in COVID-19. Libraries were prepared by immunoSEQ multiplex PCR; TCRdb keeps only in-frame clonotypes and omits some of them. The data hold approximately 85,000 clones, with about 90% observed a single time. The sample taken for sequencing was peripheral blood. These receptors were taken from a woman between 45 and 65 years old in a cohort sampled during active COVID-19.

This clone was counted a single time. The chain joins TRBV3-1 (or the pseudogene TRBV3-2) to TRBJ2-3; tentatively, D is TRBD2 (7 bases). The germline V and J ends were trimmed by 1 base and 7 bases, with 15 bases remaining between them. Germline assignment: CDR1 LGHDT and CDR2 YNNKEL (reference sequence). The CDR3 totals 15 residues. CDR3 sequence (DNA): TGTGCCAGCAGCCAAGGGGAGGGGGACGGAAATACGCAGTATTTT. Its protein is CASSQGEGDGNTQYF.

The chain couples TRBV11-2 to TRBJ1-1, with D unresolved. This CDR3 has 11 residues. V gave up 8 bases and J gave up 4 bases, with 8 bases separating them. CDR1 is SGHAT and CDR2 is FQNNGV in the germline V gene. The CDR3 sequence is CASGGTTEAFF. The DNA for the CDR3 is TGTGCCAGCGGAGGTACCACTGAAGCTTTCTTT.

This chain links TRBV14 with TRBJ2-7; 9 bases are a match to TRBD1. This CDR3 comprises 15 residues. Germline V gives CDR1 SGHDN, CDR2 FVKESK. The V gene end was trimmed by 3 bases and the J gene end by 7 bases; junction bases not matched to a gene: 10. DNA of the CDR3: TGTGCCAGCAGCCACTTCCCGGGACAGGGTAAGGAGCAGTACTTC. Protein product: CASSHFPGQGKEQYF.

The V and J genes are TRBV5-1 and TRBJ1-2; D is undetermined. Between the trimmed V and J ends, which lost 2 bases and 1 base, there was a span of 12 bases. The CDR3 loop spans 15 amino acids. Germline assignment: CDR1 SGHRS and CDR2 YFSETQ. The CDR3 DNA is TGCGCCAGCAGCTTCCGGGATCCTTATAACTATGGCTACACCTTC. Encoded protein: CASSFRDPYNYGYTF.

V is TRBV9 and J is TRBJ2-7; 11 positions agree with TRBD2. Trimming removed 4 bases from V and 5 bases from J; junction bases left unmatched: 5. The germline V gene encodes CDR1 SGDLS and CDR2 YYNGEE. This CDR3 spans 14 amino acids. The CDR3 DNA reads as TGTGCCAGCAGCTTATCGACTAGCGGGAACGAGCAGTACTTC. It translates to CASSLSTSGNEQYF.

This clone showed up just once. The rearrangement joins TRBV21-1 to TRBJ2-5; TRBD1, the table's D call, was not compared with the DNA. TRBV21-1 is noted as a pseudogene. This CDR3 is built from 13 residues. The CDR3 reads CASTPWQQETQYF. The CDR3 nucleotides are TGTGCCAGCACCCCATGGCAGCAAGAGACCCAGTACTTC.

V usage is TRBV19 and J usage is TRBJ2-6; TRBD1 agrees at 8 bases. V was clipped by 1 base and J by 3 bases; unmatched bases: 8. The CDR3 spans 18 residues. Germline V gene lookup returns CDR1 LNHDA and CDR2 SQIVND (reference sequence). For the CDR3, the DNA is TGTGCCAGTAGTATAGTCAGGGGGCGCCGGGGTGGGGCCAACGTCCTGACTTTC. Translated, it gives CASSIVRGRRGGANVLTF.

The chain joins TRBV29-1 to TRBJ2-3; tentatively, D is TRBD1 (6 bases). The V end lost 3 bases, the J end lost 0 bases, and 13 bases lay between the germline ends. This CDR3 has 15 residues. Germline V gives CDR1 SQVTM, CDR2 ANQGSEA. The DNA for the CDR3 is TGCAGCGTTGAGAGGCCAGGGGATAGCACAGATACGCAGTATTTT. It encodes CSVERPGDSTDTQYF.

V gene TRBV30 combines with J gene TRBJ2-5, with 14 bases fitting TRBD2. The J segment lost 5 bases and the V segment lost 4 bases, leaving 9 bases of the junction unmatched. CDR1 GTSNPN and CDR2 SVGIG come from the germline V gene (reference sequence). This CDR3 has 16 residues. CDR3 sequence reads: CAWKGPGLAGVETQYF. For the CDR3, the DNA is TGTGCCTGGAAGGGGCCGGGACTAGCGGGAGTGGAGACCCAGTACTTC.

This chain uses TRBV19 with TRBJ2-1, with 11 nucleotides matching TRBD2. The CDR3 is 15 amino acids. Germline V gene lookup returns CDR1 LNHDA and CDR2 SQIVND (reference sequence). The trim removed 7 bases at V and 1 base at J, leaving 3 bases unmatched. CDR3 nucleotides: TGTGCCAGTACCCGGACTAGCGGGTCCTACAATGAGCAGTTCTTC. Its protein product is CASTRTSGSYNEQFF.

The rearrangement joins TRBV9 to TRBJ2-3, with unresolved D. V was trimmed by 3 bases and J by 1 base, leaving 18 bases between them. The CDR3 is 17 residues long. Germline CDR1 and CDR2: SGDLS and YYNGEE. The CDR3 DNA reads TGTGCCAGCAGCGAAGGAAAAGGAACAGCCCGCACAGATACGCAGTATTTT. Translating it yields CASSEGKGTARTDTQYF.

The chain uses TRBV4-1 and TRBJ1-4, with D maybe TRBD1 (5 bases). The germline V gene encodes CDR1 MGHRA and CDR2 YSYEKL. Trimming took off 1 base at V and 7 bases at J, with 13 bases between the two ends. The CDR3 covers 15 residues. The CDR3 here is CASSQGPTGSEKLFF. As DNA, the CDR3 is TGCGCCAGCAGCCAAGGTCCCACAGGTAGTGAAAAACTGTTTTTT.

The genes are TRBV4-2 and TRBJ2-5; 9 nucleotides match TRBD2. V was pared by 4 bases and J by 1 base, with 10 bases of the junction left unmatched. CDR1 LGHNA and CDR2 YNFKEQ come from the germline V gene. This CDR3 has 17 amino acids. The CDR3 DNA follows: TGTGCCAGCAGCCCCCATCCGCTAGCGGGACCCCAAGAGACCCAGTACTTC. This codes for CASSPHPLAGPQETQYF.

The V gene is TRBV28, the J gene TRBJ1-2; no reliable D call. This CDR3 is built from 15 residues. The germline gives CDR1 MDHEN, CDR2 SYDVKM. Deletions cut 8 bases from V and 4 bases from J, with 20 bases between. The CDR3 here is CASFEAGVGTYGYTF. The DNA of the CDR3 is TGTGCCAGCTTCGAGGCCGGGGTCGGCACCTATGGCTACACCTTC.

A remark on this clone: Sequence at one end of the junction differs from germline and may be a read error. The gene calls are TRBV28 and TRBJ1-6, with 8 bases matching TRBD1. Looked up from germline, CDR1 is MDHEN and CDR2 is SYDVKM. The CDR3 runs 16 residues. In nucleotides, the CDR3 is TGTGCCAGCAGCCCGACAGGGGATGTCTATAATTTACCCCTCCACTTT. Translated, it gives CASSPTGDVYNLPLHF.

V is TRBV3-1 (or the pseudogene TRBV3-2) and J is TRBJ2-4; 13 nucleotides agree with TRBD2. This CDR3 contains 16 residues. The V segment lost 5 bases and the J segment 6 bases; nucleotides outside the gene matches: 7. Germline V gives CDR1 LGHDT, CDR2 YNNKEL (reference sequence). The CDR3 protein is CASSLGLAGQGNIQYF. CDR3 nucleotide sequence: TGTGCCAGCAGCTTGGGACTAGCGGGGCAGGGAAACATTCAGTACTTC.

This clone was detected a few times. This chain's CDR3 is CASKLRRNTGELFF. In DNA form, the CDR3 reads TGTGCCAGCAAACTCCGTAGGAACACCGGGGAGCTGTTTTTT. The chain uses TRBV6-5 and TRBJ2-2; no firm D call. The CDR3 totals 14 residues. Trimming left V 7 bases short and J 1 base short, with 10 bases between. Germline CDR1 MNHEY, CDR2 SVGAGI.

This clone turned up a few times. The V and J genes are TRBV5-1 and TRBJ1-1; D is perhaps TRBD1 (6 bases). The V end lost 0 bases, the J end lost 3 bases, and 15 bases lay between the germline ends. This CDR3 region has 16 residues. Germline values: CDR1 SGHRS, CDR2 YFSETQ. In DNA, the CDR3 is TGCGCCAGCAGCTTGGAGGGGAGAGGGACACACACTGAAGCTTTCTTT. This gives the protein CASSLEGRGTHTEAFF.

The chain combines TRBV6-5 with TRBJ2-5, with 7 positions matching TRBD1. Trimming at V came to 6 bases and at J to 5 bases, leaving 9 bases not matched to a gene. Germline V gives CDR1 MNHEY, CDR2 SVGAGI. This CDR3 is built from 14 residues. CDR3 coding DNA: TGTGCCAGCAGCCCCGGGACAGTGAGGGAGACCCAGTACTTC. It translates to CASSPGTVRETQYF.

The chain joins TRBV7-6 to TRBJ2-5, with 9 bases that match TRBD2. The trim removed 6 bases at V and 5 bases at J, leaving 13 bases unmatched. Germline V gene sequence: CDR1 SGHVS, CDR2 FNYEAQ. CDR3 length: 16 amino acids. This CDR3 reads CASSLLAGRGQETQYF. The CDR3 region has the DNA TGTGCCAGCAGTCTTCTAGCGGGGAGGGGGCAGGAGACCCAGTACTTC.

The chain carries TRBV19 and TRBJ2-1, with 12 bases fitting TRBD2. The junction had 4 bases not matched to a gene; V was cut back by 5 bases and J by 8 bases. Germline V gives CDR1 LNHDA, CDR2 SQIVND (reference sequence). The CDR3 has 14 residues. The DNA for the CDR3 is TGTGCCAGTAGTCGACTAGCGGGAGAACATGAGCAGTTCTTC. Protein sequence: CASSRLAGEHEQFF.

The gene calls are TRBV28 and TRBJ1-5; maybe TRBD1 (5 bases). The CDR3 has 16 residues. Germline V lookup: CDR1 MDHEN, CDR2 SYDVKM. The V and J ends lost 6 bases and 1 base respectively, with 16 bases between them. CDR3 bases: TGTGCCAGCAGCGGAAATGGGAGGGGAAGCAATCAGCCCCAGCATTTT. Translation: CASSGNGRGSNQPQHF.

V gene TRBV5-1 combines with J gene TRBJ2-7; TRBD2 agrees at 7 bases. Germline CDR1 and CDR2: SGHRS and YFSETQ. The CDR3 is 15 amino acids. V gave up 0 bases and J gave up 0 bases; unmatched junction bases: 3. CDR3 DNA sequence: TGCGCCAGCAGCTTGGGGCTAGCGGCCTCCTACGAGCAGTACTTC. Its protein product is CASSLGLAASYEQYF. The full variable domain, rest sourced from reference TRBV5-1 and TRBJ2-7, is KAGVTQTPRYLIKTRGQQVTLSCSPISGHRSVSWYQQTPGQGLQFLFEYFSETQRNKGNFPGRFSGRQFSNSRSEMNVSTLELGDSALYLCASSLGLAASYEQYFGPGTRLTVT.

This clone was found once. Written as DNA, the CDR3 is TGTGCCAGCAGCTCATCGCAGGGCGGCTACACCTTC. This sequence encodes CASSSSQGGYTF. The J gene is TRBJ1-2, the V gene TRBV7-9, with a tentative D call TRBD1 (5 bases). The V gene's germline CDR1 is SEHNR and CDR2 FQNEAQ (reference sequence). Trimming pared 4 bases from V and 8 bases from J, leaving 11 bases between. The CDR3 loop spans 12 amino acids.

The chain has TRBV21-1 and TRBJ2-1; the table's D call, TRBD2, was not checked against the DNA. TRBV21-1 is a pseudogene locus. The CDR3 covers 19 residues. CDR3 region: CASSKVKSTSGRLWNEQFF. The CDR3 nucleotides are TGTGCCAGCAGCAAAGTTAAGTCGACTAGCGGGAGGTTGTGGAATGAGCAGTTCTTC.